This passage covers 20 T cell receptor beta chains from one sample sequenced in a study of blood T cells in healthy people across ages. Through a sample-barcoded 5' primer and a J-beta primer mix, a second PCR was run for roughly 7 to 12 cycles. TCRdb re-analysed the 5' RACE reads in MiXCR, keeping a single row per CDR3 protein. This sample carries approximately 1.5 million distinct CDR3 sequences, approximately 32% of them seen once, and the ten largest clones take around 11%. The sequencing sample was made of blood. These TCRs come from a woman aged 25 to 39 in good health.

The chain carries TRBV29-1 and TRBJ2-3; no definite D call. This CDR3 comprises 15 residues. The V gene's germline CDR1 is SQVTM and CDR2 ANQGSEA. Trimming took 5 bases from V and 0 from J, leaving 15 bases between them. In nucleotides, the CDR3 is TGCAGCGTTATATTAGCCAGCCTTAGCACAGATACGCAGTATTTT. It encodes CSVILASLSTDTQYF.

The chain combines TRBV12-3 or TRBV12-4 with TRBJ1-6; D is ambiguous. There are 17 residues in the CDR3. V dropped 3 bases and J dropped 6 bases, with 18 bases sitting between them. The CDR3 DNA sequence: TGTGCCAGCAGTTTCGAGTCCCGCAAGCAAAGTAATTCACCCCTCCACTTT. This encodes CASSFESRKQSNSPLHF.

This clonotype was seen only a few times. This chain uses TRBV2 with TRBJ1-2; 8 nucleotides agree with TRBD1. The CDR3 contains 15 residues. V was clipped by 6 bases and J by 4 bases; unmatched bases: 10. Germline V gene lookup returns CDR1 SNHLY and CDR2 FYNNEI. CDR3 sequence reads: CASRIGTGVLYGYTF. The CDR3 bases are TGTGCCAGCAGGATAGGGACAGGCGTGCTCTATGGCTACACCTTC. Full variable domain (missing parts from reference TRBV2 and TRBJ1-2): EPEVTQTPSHQVTQMGQEVILRCVPISNHLYFYWYRQILGQKVEFLVSFYNNEISEKSEIFDDQFSVERPDGSNFTLKIRSTKLEDSAMYFCASRIGTGVLYGYTFGSGTRLTVV.

This sequence joins TRBV6-5 and TRBJ2-5; 9 bases match TRBD2. The CDR3 loop spans 16 amino acids. The ends lost 11 bases at V and 4 bases at J; junction bases unmatched: 17. Germline V lookup: CDR1 MNHEY, CDR2 SVGAGI. CDR3 sequence (DNA): TGTGCCGGCCGAGTTACAGCGGGGGGACGCGGAGAGACCCAGTACTTC. Amino acid sequence: CAGRVTAGGRGETQYF.

This chain links TRBV15 with TRBJ2-7; unclear D gene. The CDR3 runs 16 residues. CDR1 and CDR2 from the germline V gene are LNHNV and YYDKDF (reference sequence). The germline V and J ends were trimmed by 0 bases and 0 bases, with 12 bases remaining between them. The CDR3 DNA is TGTGCCACCAGCAGAGATGCCGACGAGAGCTCCTACGAGCAGTACTTC. Amino acid sequence: CATSRDADESSYEQYF.

As DNA, the CDR3 is TGTGCCAGCAACCTAGGATCCGGATCGAACTATGGCTACACCTTC. Encoded protein: CASNLGSGSNYGYTF. This chain uses TRBV3-1 with TRBJ1-2, with D hard to call. V gave up 7 bases and J gave up 2 bases, with 17 bases separating them. The CDR3 has 15 amino acids. Germline V CDR1 and CDR2: LGHDT, YNNKEL (reference sequence).

The chain uses TRBV15 and TRBJ1-6; 10 bases are a match to TRBD1. Per germline, CDR1 LNHNV and CDR2 YYDKDF (reference sequence). This CDR3 is 16 amino acids long. The V gene end was trimmed by 2 bases and the J gene end by 11 bases; junction bases not matched to a gene: 9. Here the CDR3 DNA reads TGTGCCACCAGCAGATCCCCGACAGGGGGCAAGACACCCCTCCACTTT. This encodes CATSRSPTGGKTPLHF.

This rearrangement joins TRBV5-8 to TRBJ2-3, with D unclear. Trimming took off 4 bases at V and 1 base at J, with 16 bases between the two ends. The CDR3 spans 16 residues. Germline-derived CDR1 and CDR2 are SGHTS and YDEGEE. CDR3 protein: CASSPGKAPRTDTQYF. The CDR3, as DNA: TGTGCCAGCAGCCCTGGCAAGGCCCCCCGCACAGATACGCAGTATTTT.

The J gene is TRBJ1-6, the V gene TRBV4-1; possibly TRBD1 for D (5 bases). Germline assignment: CDR1 MGHRA and CDR2 YSYEKL. V was clipped by 6 bases and J by 7 bases, with 13 bases between them. The CDR3 runs 14 residues. DNA of the CDR3: TGCGCCAGCAGTCTTGAGGAGGGGAATTCACCCCTCCACTTT. This encodes CASSLEEGNSPLHF.

This clonotype was observed many times. CDR3 nucleotides: TGCAGTGCTAGAGCCGGAGGGACAGGGGGTCGACAAGAGACCCAGTACTTC. Amino acids: CSARAGGTGGRQETQYF. V and J are TRBV20-1 and TRBJ2-5, with 11 positions matching TRBD1. Trimming removed 1 base from V and 2 bases from J; junction bases left unmatched: 9. This CDR3 has 17 residues. Germline V gene lookup returns CDR1 DFQATT and CDR2 SNEGSKA (reference sequence).

This chain joins TRBV20-1 and TRBJ2-1; D remains ambiguous. The germline V and J ends were trimmed by 6 bases and 5 bases, with 17 bases remaining between them. Per germline, CDR1 DFQATT and CDR2 SNEGSKA (reference sequence). The CDR3 sequence is 14 residues long. As DNA, the CDR3 is TGCAGTGCGGAAAAGGTGAACCACAACAATGAGCAGTTCTTC. It translates to CSAEKVNHNNEQFF.

The rearrangement links TRBV2 to TRBJ2-3, with D unresolved. Looked up from germline, CDR1 is SNHLY and CDR2 is FYNNEI. V was shortened by 1 base and J by 1 base, with 6 bases between the two germline ends. This CDR3 spans 14 amino acids. The CDR3 DNA follows: TGTGCCAGCAGTGAAGTCTTTGGCACAGATACGCAGTATTTT. Its translation is CASSEVFGTDTQYF.

Note on this clonotype: The germline gene is not matched at one end of the junction; a read error may be the cause. The CDR3 region has the DNA TGTACCAGTAGCTGGGGAGTCGCTTCATCTACAGATACGCAGTATTTT. It is translated as CTSSWGVASSTDTQYF. The chain employs TRBV13 and TRBJ2-3, with D possibly being TRBD2 (5 bases). CDR1 and CDR2 (germline): PRHDT, FYEKMQ (reference sequence). This CDR3 is built from 16 residues.

This clonotype was detected a few times. The rearrangement links TRBV27 to TRBJ2-1; the match to TRBD2 covers 9 bases. Germline assignment: CDR1 MNHEY and CDR2 SMNVEV (reference sequence). The CDR3 has 14 amino acids. The J segment lost 1 base and the V segment lost 7 bases, leaving 2 bases of the junction unmatched. CDR3 bases: TGTGCCAGCACTAGCGGGATTTCCTACAATGAGCAGTTCTTC. It is translated as CASTSGISYNEQFF.

There are many counts of this clonotype. The chain joins TRBV25-1 to TRBJ2-7, with D perhaps matching TRBD1 or TRBD2 (5 bases each). CDR1 and CDR2 (germline): MGHDK, SYGVNS. The germline V and J ends were trimmed by 7 bases and 5 bases, with 9 bases remaining between them. The CDR3 runs to 11 residues. CDR3 sequence: CASIRDHEQYF. CDR3 DNA sequence: TGTGCCAGCATCAGGGACCACGAGCAGTACTTC.

Of note for this clonotype: The junction does not match germline at one end; this may be a read error. This chain links TRBV5-5 with TRBJ2-7; TRBD1 matches 7 bases. This CDR3 region has 14 residues. CDR1 is SGHKS, CDR2 YYEKEE, per germline (reference sequence). CDR3 sequence (DNA): TGTGCCGGCAGCTTGGCTGACAGGGCGGATGAGCAGTACTTC. Its translation is CAGSLADRADEQYF.

This sequence joins TRBV6-2 or TRBV6-3 and TRBJ1-2; 11 nucleotides agree with TRBD1. V lost 1 base to trimming and J lost 6 bases; unmatched junction nucleotides: 4. Germline lookup yields CDR1 MNHEY and CDR2 SVGEGT. This CDR3 contains 15 residues. In DNA, the CDR3 is TGTGCCAGCAGTTACTGGCGGACAGGGGGCAATGGCTACACCTTC. It codes for CASSYWRTGGNGYTF.

In its sample, this clonotype was seen a few times. This sequence joins TRBV9 and TRBJ2-1, with 10 bases aligning to TRBD2. Looked up from germline, CDR1 is SGDLS and CDR2 is YYNGEE. J gave up 3 bases and V 0 bases, and 3 bases lay outside the gene matches. The CDR3 is 16 amino acids. As DNA, the CDR3 is TGTGCCAGCAGCGTAGAAGCGGGAGGGAACTACAATGAGCAGTTCTTC. Its protein product is CASSVEAGGNYNEQFF. The full variable domain, rest sourced from reference TRBV9 and TRBJ2-1, is DSGVTQTPKHLITATGQRVTLRCSPRSGDLSVYWYQQSLDQGLQFLIQYYNGEERAKGNILERFSAQQFPDLHSELNLSSLELGDSALYFCASSVEAGGNYNEQFFGPGTRLTVL.

Remarks on this clonotype: A much larger clone differs by one base, so this may be a read error. The J gene is TRBJ1-2, the V gene TRBV29-1; D gene uncertain. The CDR3 has 12 residues. The germline gives CDR1 SQVTM, CDR2 ANQGSEA. CDR3 DNA sequence: TGCAACGTTGAAGATGGATACTATGGCTACACCTTC. Translation gives CNVEDGYYGYTF.

The V call is TRBV20-1, the J call TRBJ1-2, with TRBD1 as a possible D gene (5 bases). The CDR3 consists of 15 residues. The V gene's germline CDR1 is DFQATT and CDR2 SNEGSKA (reference sequence). Trimming stripped 0 bases from V and 4 bases from J, with 15 bases between. Written as DNA, the CDR3 is TGCAGTGCTAGAGAGGCGACAGCCTTTTCCTATGGCTACACCTTC. This encodes CSAREATAFSYGYTF.